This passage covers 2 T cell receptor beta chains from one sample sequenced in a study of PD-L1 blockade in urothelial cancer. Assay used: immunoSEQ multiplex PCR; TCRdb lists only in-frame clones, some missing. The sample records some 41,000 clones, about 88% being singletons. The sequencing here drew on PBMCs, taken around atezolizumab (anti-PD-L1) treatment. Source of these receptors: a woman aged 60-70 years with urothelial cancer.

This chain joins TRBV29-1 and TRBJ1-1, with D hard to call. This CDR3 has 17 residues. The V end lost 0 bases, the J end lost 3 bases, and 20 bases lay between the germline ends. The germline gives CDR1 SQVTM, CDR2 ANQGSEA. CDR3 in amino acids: CSVEDVWDIRGDTEAFF. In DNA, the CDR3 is TGCAGCGTTGAAGATGTTTGGGATATCCGGGGTGACACTGAAGCTTTCTTT.

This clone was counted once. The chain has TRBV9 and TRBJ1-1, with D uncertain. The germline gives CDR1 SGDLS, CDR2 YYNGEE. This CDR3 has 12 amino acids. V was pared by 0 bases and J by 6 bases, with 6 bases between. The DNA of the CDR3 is TGTGCCAGCAGCGTAGTACAGCCTGAAGCTTTCTTT. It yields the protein CASSVVQPEAFF. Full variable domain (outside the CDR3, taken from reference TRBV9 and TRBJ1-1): DSGVTQTPKHLITATGQRVTLRCSPRSGDLSVYWYQQSLDQGLQFLIQYYNGEERAKGNILERFSAQQFPDLHSELNLSSLELGDSALYFCASSVVQPEAFFGQGTRLTVV.